These T cell receptor beta chains were read from a single sample in a study of blood T cell repertoires in COVID-19. Sequencing used immunoSEQ multiplex PCR; TCRdb keeps in-frame clones, though not all of them. The table records approximately 270,000 clones, about 89% of them present only once. The sequencing sample was made of peripheral blood. The receptors come from a man aged 25-45 years with acute or convalescent COVID-19. Both conserved end residues are part of each CDR3. D genes are given only for firm matches. Size tells how often a clone was seen (once, few, many) or the class of an expanded clone, and some rows leave it out.

>.|TRBD1|TRBV5-6|TRBJ1-1
TGTGCCAGCAGCCGGGACAGTTGGGCGACTGAAGCTTTCTTT
CASSRDSWATEAFF
>.|TRBD2|TRBV5-1|TRBJ2-1
TGCGCCAGCAGCTTAGGCGGGAGTACATCCTACAATGAGCAGTTCTTC
CASSLGGSTSYNEQFF
>.|.|TRBV11-2|TRBJ1-4
TGTGCCAGCAGCTATGCGGATAAAAAGACAACTAATGAAAAACTGTTTTTT
CASSYADKKTTNEKLFF
>.|.|TRBV5-1|TRBJ1-5
TGCGCCAGCAGCCCGGGGGACCCGAGGGGCAATCAGCCCCAGCATTTT
CASSPGDPRGNQPQHF
>.|.|TRBV30|TRBJ1-4
TGTGCCTGGAGTGTAAACGGGGGGACTGTCGAAAAACTGTTTTTT
CAWSVNGGTVEKLFF
>.|.|TRBV28|TRBJ1-6
TGTGCCAGCAGTTTATTGCAGGACACTAATTCACCCCTCCACTTT
CASSLLQDTNSPLHF
>.|.|TRBV19|TRBJ2-7
TGTGCCAGTAGTGCTCAGGCGTCCTACGAGCAGTACTTC
CASSAQASYEQYF
>.|.|TRBV30|TRBJ1-1
TGTGCCTGGAACCCGGGACATCGGACTAGGAGGAACACTGAAGCTTTCTTT
CAWNPGHRTRRNTEAFF
>.|.|TRBV5-1|TRBJ1-4
TGCGCCAGCAGAGCAGGGGTTGTAATTACTAATGAAAAACTGTTTTTT
CASRAGVVITNEKLFF
>.|TRBD2|TRBV11-2|TRBJ2-2
TGTGCCAGCAGCCCCCGGGGCGCTAGCGGCAACACCGGGGAGCTGTTTTTT
CASSPRGASGNTGELFF
>.|.|TRBV24-1|TRBJ2-5
TGTGCCACCAGTGATTTACTTGGGCTGCCCGACTTC
CATSDLLGLPDF
>once|TRBD1|TRBV28|TRBJ2-7
TGTGCCAGCAGTCCAGGGGGCGCAGGGACCCCGGGCGAGCAGTACTTC
CASSPGGAGTPGEQYF
>.|.|TRBV28|TRBJ2-7
TGTGCCAGCGGTTGGCGGACAAACACCTACGAGCAGTACTTC
CASGWRTNTYEQYF
>once|TRBD1|TRBV2|TRBJ2-3
TGTGCCAGCAGGTCCGGGACAGGGATGAATACGCAGTATTTT
CASRSGTGMNTQYF
>.|.|TRBV28|TRBJ1-5
TGTGCCAGCAGGTCACAGGGAAGGATCAATCAGCCCCAGCATTTT
CASRSQGRINQPQHF
>.|.|TRBV2|TRBJ1-5
TGTGCCAGCAGTCCCGGGAGTCTCCAGCCCCAGCATTTT
CASSPGSLQPQHF
>once|.|TRBV28|TRBJ1-1
TGTGCCAGCAGTCCCCAGCGCCGCACTGAAGCTTTCTTT
CASSPQRRTEAFF
>.|.|TRBV6-6|TRBJ1-2
TGTGCCAGCAGTTTCGACAGGCTCTCTTGGGACACCTTC
CASSFDRLSWDTF
>.|TRBD1|TRBV2|TRBJ1-2
TGTGCCAGCAGTGTGCGGGACAGAGGTGGCTACACCTTC
CASSVRDRGGYTF
>.|TRBD1|TRBV20-1|TRBJ1-1
TGCAGTGCGGAGGACAGGGCCTCACCTTTCTTT
CSAEDRASPFF
>.|TRBD2|TRBV18|TRBJ2-2
TGTGCCAGCTCACCGCAGCCGGCTAGCGGAAACACCGGGGAGCTGTTTTTT
CASSPQPASGNTGELFF
>.|.|TRBV10-3|TRBJ2-2
TGTGCCATCAGTTTCTCCCCGACCGGGGAGCTGTTTTTT
CAISFSPTGELFF
>.|TRBD2|TRBV5-6|TRBJ2-3
TGTGCCAGCAGCTTGACTAGCGGCTTCACAGATACGCAGTATTTT
CASSLTSGFTDTQYF
>few|TRBD1|TRBV5-1|TRBJ1-5
TGCGCCAGCAGCCCGGATGGAGGGGGCCGGCAGCCCCAGCATTTT
CASSPDGGGRQPQHF
>.|.|TRBV3-1/TRBV3-2|TRBJ2-7
TGTGCCAGCAGCCAAGATTGGACAGCCCACTACGAGCAGTACTTC
CASSQDWTAHYEQYF
>.|TRBD2|TRBV6-6|TRBJ2-2
TGTGCCAGCGGGCCCGGCGGGAGCCAATTCACCGGGGAGCTGTTTTTT
CASGPGGSQFTGELFF
>.|.|TRBV5-1|TRBJ1-2
TGCGCCAGCAGCTTGGTAGCAGGGTCCAACTATGGCTACACCTTC
CASSLVAGSNYGYTF
>.|TRBD1|TRBV7-2|TRBJ2-7
TGTGCCAGCAGCTTAGGGACAGGATTTTACGAGCAGTACTTC
CASSLGTGFYEQYF
>.|TRBD2|TRBV5-6|TRBJ2-3
TGTGCCAGCAGCTTGGCCGGACTAGCGGGGGGGACAGATACGCAGTATTTT
CASSLAGLAGGTDTQYF
>.|.|TRBV30|TRBJ2-3
TGTGCCTGGGGTTTTTTGGGGCGGGGGCAGTATTTT
CAWGFLGRGQYF
>.|.|TRBV7-6|TRBJ2-1
TGTGCCAGCAGCTTAGGGACTTTAGGAGGCAATGAGCAGTTCTTC
CASSLGTLGGNEQFF
>.|.|TRBV3-1/TRBV3-2|TRBJ1-5
TGTGCCAGCAGCTCTGGGGGGTTTAGCAATCAGCCCCAGCATTTT
CASSSGGFSNQPQHF
>.|TRBD1|TRBV14|TRBJ1-1
TGTGCCAGCAGCCAAGAGGGACAGGGACGGGGTGAAGCTTTCTTT
CASSQEGQGRGEAFF
>.|TRBD2|TRBV5-4|TRBJ2-7
TGTGCCAGCAGCTTGTATGGCGGGGGGGCCTACGAGCAGTACTTC
CASSLYGGGAYEQYF
>.|TRBD1|TRBV30|TRBJ2-1
TGTGCCTGGAGTGTTCCAGGGACAGGGGATGAGCAGTTCTTC
CAWSVPGTGDEQFF
>.|.|TRBV2|TRBJ2-3
TGTGCCAGCAAATTACAGTCTACAACAGATACGCAGTATTTT
CASKLQSTTDTQYF
>.|.|TRBV5-6|TRBJ1-3
TGTGCCAGCAGCTTGGGGGGCGCAGGAAACACCATATATTTT
CASSLGGAGNTIYF
>.|TRBD1|TRBV6-6|TRBJ1-1
TGTGCCAGCAGTTCACACAGGGGGCGAGTGAACACTGAAGCTTTCTTT
CASSSHRGRVNTEAFF
>.|.|TRBV29-1|TRBJ1-1
TGCAGCGCCCGGTTGAACACTGAAGCTTTCTTT
CSARLNTEAFF
>.|.|TRBV29-1|TRBJ2-1
TGCAGCATACCCTTGTCGGGCTCCTACAATGAGCAGTTCTTC
CSIPLSGSYNEQFF
>.|TRBD1|TRBV28|TRBJ1-3
TGTGCCAGCAGTCAACAGGGGGCGCATGGAAACACCATATATTTT
CASSQQGAHGNTIYF
>.|TRBD1|TRBV10-3|TRBJ2-1
TGTGCCATCAGTGGACCGGGACAGGGGGCGAGCAATGAGCAGTTCTTC
CAISGPGQGASNEQFF